This T cell receptor beta chain originates from a study of T cells in tuberculosis. Study-wide results and limits: GMM-specific TCRs were nearer to active tuberculosis alpha repertoires, suggesting expansion. The TCR-beta difference was not significant; alpha differences partly reflected length.

As regards this clone: Its antigen is undetermined.

Latent tuberculosis screening used tuberculin skin test and IGRA at entry. Using immunoSEQ multiplex PCR, the repertoire was profiled, and TCRdb retains in-frame clones only, with some absent. The sample lists about 33,000 clones, 85% to 95% occurring once. Germline trimming cut 6 bases from V and 4 bases from J; bases unmatched to any gene: 8. Germline CDR1 KGHSH, CDR2 LQKENI. The CDR3 is 14 amino acids. The receptor comes from a donor aged 10-29 years with latent tuberculosis or without tuberculosis infection. Some clones in this sample may be carry-over from other donors' samples. This chain joins TRBV18 and TRBJ1-1; 7 positions agree with TRBD1. Sequencing used PBMCs. The CDR3 region is CASSIDRVGTEAFF. The CDR3, as DNA: TGTGCCAGCTCGATCGACAGGGTTGGCACTGAAGCTTTCTTT.